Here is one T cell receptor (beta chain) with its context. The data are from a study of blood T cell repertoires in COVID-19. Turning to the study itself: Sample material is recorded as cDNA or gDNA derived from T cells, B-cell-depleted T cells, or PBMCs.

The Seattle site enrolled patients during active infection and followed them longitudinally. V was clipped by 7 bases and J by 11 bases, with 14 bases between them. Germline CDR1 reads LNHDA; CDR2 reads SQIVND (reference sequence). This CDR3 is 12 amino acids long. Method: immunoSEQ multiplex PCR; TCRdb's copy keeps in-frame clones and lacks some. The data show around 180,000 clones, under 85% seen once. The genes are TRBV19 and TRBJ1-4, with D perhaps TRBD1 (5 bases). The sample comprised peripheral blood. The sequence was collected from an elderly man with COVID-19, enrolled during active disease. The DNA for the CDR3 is TGTGCCAGTACCGGGGGGGGGTGGAAACTGTTTTTT. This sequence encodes CASTGGGWKLFF.